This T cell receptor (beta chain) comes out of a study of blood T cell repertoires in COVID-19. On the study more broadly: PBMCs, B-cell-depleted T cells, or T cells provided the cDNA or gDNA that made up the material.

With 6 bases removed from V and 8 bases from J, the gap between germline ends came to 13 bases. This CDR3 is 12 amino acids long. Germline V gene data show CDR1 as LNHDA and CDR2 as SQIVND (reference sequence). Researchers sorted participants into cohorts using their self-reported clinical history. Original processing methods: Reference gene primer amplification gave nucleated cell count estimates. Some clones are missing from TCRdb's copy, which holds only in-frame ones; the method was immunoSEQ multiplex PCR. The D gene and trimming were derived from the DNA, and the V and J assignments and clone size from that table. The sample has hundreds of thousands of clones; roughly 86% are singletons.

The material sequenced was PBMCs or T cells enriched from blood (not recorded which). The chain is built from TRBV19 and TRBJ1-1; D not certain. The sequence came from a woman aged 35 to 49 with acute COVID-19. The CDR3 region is CASSETTIEAFF. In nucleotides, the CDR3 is TGTGCCAGTAGCGAGACAACGATCGAAGCTTTCTTT.